This T cell receptor (beta chain) was identified in a study of cytomegalovirus exposure and HLA in healthy donors. With 60 Vbeta and 13 Jbeta primers, the PCR was carried out. Clones were read by immunoSEQ multiplex PCR, and TCRdb kept only the in-frame ones, dropping some. The sample includes under 200,000 clones, approximately 80% seen only once; the top ten take around 3%. Trimming shortened V by 1 base and J by 4 bases, and 14 bases separated the two germline ends. The CDR3 totals 15 residues. Looked up from germline, CDR1 is SGHNT and CDR2 is YYREEE (reference sequence). The TCR sequence derives from a woman aged 45-60 years in good health and CMV-seropositive. This chain uses TRBV5-4 with TRBJ1-2; D possibly corresponds to TRBD1 (6 bases). The source material was PBMCs. The CDR3 DNA sequence: TGTGCCAGCAGCTTGAATCGGGGGGCTGGCTATGGCTACACCTTC. It is translated as CASSLNRGAGYGYTF.